This is a list of T cell receptor beta chains from one sample in a study of cytotoxic CD8 clonotypes in ibrutinib-treated CLL. The protocol was immunoSEQ multiplex PCR, while the TCRdb copy is restricted to in-frame clones and leaves out a portion. The table records around 140,000 clones, about 78% of them present only once. The material was PBMCs, obtained after 24 months of ibrutinib treatment. The receptors come from a human donor with chronic lymphocytic leukemia. Each CDR3 is given with its conserved first and last residue. D genes are given only for firm matches. Clone size is not always given. Where it is, it says once, few, many or a class for expanded clones.

size	J	D	V	DNA	CDR3
.	TRBJ2-4	.	TRBV21-1	TGTGCCAGCAGCAATCCGACAGGGGCTGGACGCGATCAGTACTTC	CASSNPTGAGRDQYF
few	TRBJ1-6	.	TRBV10-1	TGCGCCAGCGGCGGCTCCTCCTATAATTCACCCCTCCACTTT	CASGGSSYNSPLHF
.	TRBJ1-1	.	TRBV5-1	TGCGCCAGCAGCACAATAACAGGGACGGGCACTGAAGCTTTCTTT	CASSTITGTGTEAFF
.	TRBJ2-7	.	TRBV28	TGTGCCAGCGTCAGGACCTCCCCCTACGAGCAGTACTTC	CASVRTSPYEQYF
few	TRBJ2-7	TRBD1	TRBV28	TGTGCCAGCAGTGGACAGGCCAACTACGAGCAGTACTTC	CASSGQANYEQYF
.	TRBJ2-3	TRBD2	TRBV10-3	TGTGCCATCAGTGAGGCCCTAGCGGGGGGCACAGATACGCAGTATTTT	CAISEALAGGTDTQYF
.	TRBJ1-1	.	TRBV10-3	TGTGCCATCAGTGAGGGAGGGGGGACCAACACTGAAGCTTTCTTT	CAISEGGGTNTEAFF
.	TRBJ1-1	TRBD1	TRBV7-2	TGTGCCAGCAGCCCCAGGACAGGGGAAGTCACTGAAGCTTTCTTT	CASSPRTGEVTEAFF
.	TRBJ2-6	TRBD1	TRBV9	TGTGCCAGCAGCGTTGGACCAGGGGGTAGCTCTGGGGCCAACGTCCTGACTTTC	CASSVGPGGSSGANVLTF
.	TRBJ2-7	TRBD2	TRBV7-9	TGTGCCAGCAGCTTAGTAGCGGGAGGGCCCGGCGAGCAGTACTTC	CASSLVAGGPGEQYF
.	TRBJ1-4	.	TRBV4-2	TGTGCCAGCAGCCAAGATCGTAGGTTGACGCGGCCGTACTTT	CASSQDRRLTRPYF
.	TRBJ2-3	.	TRBV4-1	TGCGCCAGCAGCCAAGAACCGGGGGCAGCGGATACGCAGTATTTT	CASSQEPGAADTQYF
.	TRBJ1-1	.	TRBV28	TGTGCCAGCAGCGTTCCCGGGACGGCTGGGGCTTTCTTT	CASSVPGTAGAFF
.	TRBJ2-2	.	TRBV10-3	TGTGCCTCCCGGGGTAGCGGTAACACCGGGGAGCTGTTTTTT	CASRGSGNTGELFF
.	TRBJ2-1	TRBD2	TRBV7-2	TGTGCCAGCAGCTCCCGGGGGCTAGCGGGAGCGGGCAACAATGAGCAGTTCTTC	CASSSRGLAGAGNNEQFF
many	TRBJ1-3	.	TRBV30	TGTGCCTGGAGTGGCCCCGGTGGAAACACCATATATTTT	CAWSGPGGNTIYF
.	TRBJ2-5	.	TRBV7-6	TGTGCCAGCAGCTTAGATGCGGGGCGAAGGGAGACCCAGTACTTC	CASSLDAGRRETQYF